The 4 T cell receptor beta chains presented below share a single source sample, sequenced in a study of blood T cell repertoires in COVID-19. Method: immunoSEQ multiplex PCR; TCRdb's copy keeps in-frame clones and lacks some. The repertoire holds under 200,000 clones, with about 88% as singletons. Material: peripheral blood. Receptors were obtained from a man between 18 and 29 years old with active or convalescent COVID-19.

The chain uses TRBV30 and TRBJ2-5, with 9 bases that match TRBD1. The V gene end was trimmed by 2 bases and the J gene end by 2 bases; junction bases not matched to a gene: 3. The length of the CDR3 is 14 residues. Per germline, CDR1 GTSNPN and CDR2 SVGIG (reference sequence). Here the CDR3 DNA reads TGTGCCTGGAGTAAAGGACAGGGGCAAGAGACCCAGTACTTC. As protein: CAWSKGQGQETQYF. Filled out from reference TRBV30 and TRBJ2-5, the complete variable domain reads SQTIHQWPATLVQPVGSPLSLECTVEGTSNPNLYWYRQAAGRGLQLLFYSVGIGQISSEVPQNLSASRPQDRQFILSSKKLLLSDSGFYLCAWSKGQGQETQYFGPGTRLLVL.

The J gene is TRBJ1-4, the V gene TRBV9; TRBD1 matches 8 bases. Germline CDR1 SGDLS, CDR2 YYNGEE. The CDR3 is made up of 15 amino acids. Losses at the gene ends were 4 bases for V and 8 bases for J; bases not matched to a gene: 10. The CDR3 DNA reads as TGTGCCAGCAGCTTCGGACAGGGCCAAGGGGAAAAACTGTTTTTT. It is translated as CASSFGQGQGEKLFF.

V is TRBV3-1 (or the pseudogene TRBV3-2) and J is TRBJ1-2, with 7 positions matching TRBD1. The CDR3 spans 15 residues. Germline V gene data show CDR1 as LGHDT and CDR2 as YNNKEL (reference sequence). The trim removed 5 bases at V and 2 bases at J, leaving 8 bases unmatched. The CDR3 region is CASSKGQRLNYGYTF. CDR3 coding DNA: TGTGCCAGCAGCAAGGGACAGAGATTAAACTATGGCTACACCTTC.

The chain is built from TRBV16 and TRBJ1-1; D uncertain. The length of the CDR3 is 15 residues. CDR1 and CDR2 from the germline V gene are KGHSY and FQNENV. V lost 0 bases and J lost 2, with 10 bases in between. CDR3 region: CASSQSIWHNTEAFF. The CDR3 DNA reads TGTGCCAGCAGCCAATCTATCTGGCACAACACTGAAGCTTTCTTT.